Here is one TCR beta chain with its context. Antigen specificity is unknown. V shed 5 bases and J 4 bases; nucleotides not matched to a gene: 8. Germline assignment: CDR1 MNHEY and CDR2 SMNVEV (reference sequence). The CDR3 loop spans 15 amino acids. Generated by immunoSEQ multiplex PCR, the TCRdb table keeps only in-frame clones and is missing some. The table has under 45,000 clones, over 75% seen once. The data are from a study of T cell clonotyping in hematopoietic cell transplantation. The study, taken as a whole, reports: At the given depth, recipient repertoires were over 95% de novo clonotypes. Without cell sorting, CD4 versus CD8 contributions remain unresolved. Graft donor and pretransplant recipient Inverse Simpson Index values predicted broader posttransplant TCR diversity. Pathologically expanded recipient clonotypes increased progressively from day 30 to day 180 as diversity fell.

The sample consisted of peripheral blood mononuclear cells. The chain joins TRBV27 to TRBJ1-5, with 7 nucleotides matching TRBD1. The clonotype comes from a woman aged 40 to 50 in good health. Some clones in this sample may be carry-over from other donors' samples. The CDR3 region is CASSIIGQDNQPQHF. In DNA, the CDR3 is TGTGCCAGCAGTATAATAGGACAGGATAATCAGCCCCAGCATTTT.